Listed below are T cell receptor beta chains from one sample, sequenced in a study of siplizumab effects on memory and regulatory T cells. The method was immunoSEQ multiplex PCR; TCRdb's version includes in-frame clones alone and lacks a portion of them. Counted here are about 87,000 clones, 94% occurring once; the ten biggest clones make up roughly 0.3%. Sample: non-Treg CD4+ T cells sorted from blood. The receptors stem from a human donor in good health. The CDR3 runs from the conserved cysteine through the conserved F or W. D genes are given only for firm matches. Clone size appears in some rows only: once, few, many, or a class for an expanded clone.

cdr3_nt: TGTGCCAGCATGGGACAGAGCTATGGCTACACCTTC
cdr3_aa: CASMGQSYGYTF
v_call: TRBV6-5
d_call: TRBD1
clone_size: -
j_call: TRBJ1-2

cdr3_nt: TGCGCCAGCAGCTTGGGCGGCCTAGCGGAGGAGCAGTACTTC
cdr3_aa: CASSLGGLAEEQYF
v_call: TRBV5-1
d_call: TRBD2
clone_size: -
j_call: TRBJ2-7

cdr3_nt: TGTGCCAGCAGCTTGGTTGCTAACACCGGGGAGCTGTTTTTT
cdr3_aa: CASSLVANTGELFF
v_call: TRBV5-4
d_call: -
clone_size: -
j_call: TRBJ2-2

cdr3_nt: TGTGCCAGCAGTTTTGGGAGTGAGACTGTATCCTACGAGCAGTACTTC
cdr3_aa: CASSFGSETVSYEQYF
v_call: TRBV6-5
d_call: -
clone_size: -
j_call: TRBJ2-7

cdr3_nt: TGTGCCAGCAGAACAGCAGGGACAGGGGGGGAGACCCAGTACTTC
cdr3_aa: CASRTAGTGGETQYF
v_call: TRBV6-5
d_call: TRBD1
clone_size: -
j_call: TRBJ2-5

cdr3_nt: TGTGCCTGGACGACGGGGGCTGGAAACACCATATATTTT
cdr3_aa: CAWTTGAGNTIYF
v_call: TRBV30
d_call: -
clone_size: once
j_call: TRBJ1-3

cdr3_nt: TGTGCCAGCAGCCCACTAGCGGGGGCCTACGAGCAGTACTTC
cdr3_aa: CASSPLAGAYEQYF
v_call: TRBV7-2
d_call: TRBD2
clone_size: -
j_call: TRBJ2-7

cdr3_nt: TGTGCCAGCAGTCAGGTCATGGGCTATGGCTACACCTTC
cdr3_aa: CASSQVMGYGYTF
v_call: TRBV6-6
d_call: -
clone_size: -
j_call: TRBJ1-2

cdr3_nt: TGTGCCATCAGTGAGATAGCTTTGAACACTGAAGCTTTCTTT
cdr3_aa: CAISEIALNTEAFF
v_call: TRBV10-3
d_call: -
clone_size: -
j_call: TRBJ1-1

cdr3_nt: TGTGCCAGCAGCTTGAGTAGCGTCTCCTACGAGCAGTACTTC
cdr3_aa: CASSLSSVSYEQYF
v_call: TRBV5-4
d_call: -
clone_size: -
j_call: TRBJ2-7

cdr3_nt: TGTGCTAGCAGCCCGGGACTAGCGGGAGTCGATACGCAGTATTTT
cdr3_aa: CASSPGLAGVDTQYF
v_call: TRBV7-7
d_call: TRBD2
clone_size: -
j_call: TRBJ2-3

cdr3_nt: TGTGCCAGCAGCGCAAGACAGGGCCGGGCTGAGCAGTTCTTC
cdr3_aa: CASSARQGRAEQFF
v_call: TRBV9
d_call: TRBD1
clone_size: -
j_call: TRBJ2-1

cdr3_nt: TGTGCCTGGAGGGGGGAGGGTAGAACTGAAGCTTTCTTT
cdr3_aa: CAWRGEGRTEAFF
v_call: TRBV30
d_call: -
clone_size: -
j_call: TRBJ1-1

cdr3_nt: TGCGCCAGCAGCTTGGTGAGAAACAATGAGCAGTTCTTC
cdr3_aa: CASSLVRNNEQFF
v_call: TRBV5-1
d_call: -
clone_size: once
j_call: TRBJ2-1

cdr3_nt: TGTGCCAGCAGGGGAAATCCGGGACAGGGCCTAAGGGAGCAGTACTTC
cdr3_aa: CASRGNPGQGLREQYF
v_call: TRBV2
d_call: TRBD1
clone_size: -
j_call: TRBJ2-7

cdr3_nt: TGTGCCAGCAGCCCCCTTCGGGGCAGGGCAGATACGCAGTATTTT
cdr3_aa: CASSPLRGRADTQYF
v_call: TRBV14
d_call: -
clone_size: -
j_call: TRBJ2-3

cdr3_nt: TGCAGCGTTGAAGGGGGCCTAGCGGCAGGGCTAGGGCAGTTCTTC
cdr3_aa: CSVEGGLAAGLGQFF
v_call: TRBV29-1
d_call: TRBD2
clone_size: -
j_call: TRBJ2-1

cdr3_nt: TGTGCCAGCAGCTTAGCGGGGAGGGGTGTTCCGGAGACCCAGTACTTC
cdr3_aa: CASSLAGRGVPETQYF
v_call: TRBV7-8
d_call: TRBD2
clone_size: -
j_call: TRBJ2-5

cdr3_nt: TGTGCCAGCAGTGAAAATAGGGATAACTATGGCTACACCTTC
cdr3_aa: CASSENRDNYGYTF
v_call: TRBV2
d_call: -
clone_size: -
j_call: TRBJ1-2

cdr3_nt: TGTGCCAGCAGCTATAGGGTGCGGACTAGCGGGAGAGTCGGATCCTACAATGAGCAGTTCTTC
cdr3_aa: CASSYRVRTSGRVGSYNEQFF
v_call: TRBV7-8
d_call: TRBD2
clone_size: -
j_call: TRBJ2-1

cdr3_nt: TGTGCCAGCAGCTTACTCATAGCCAAAAACATTCAGTACTTC
cdr3_aa: CASSLLIAKNIQYF
v_call: TRBV7-9
d_call: -
clone_size: -
j_call: TRBJ2-4

cdr3_nt: TGTGCCAGCAGTGCGACCATCCTGAACACTGAAGCTTTCTTT
cdr3_aa: CASSATILNTEAFF
v_call: TRBV2
d_call: -
clone_size: few
j_call: TRBJ1-1

cdr3_nt: TGTGCCAGCAGCGCAAGCCCGGGACTAGCGAACTACAATGAGCAGTTCTTC
cdr3_aa: CASSASPGLANYNEQFF
v_call: TRBV7-9
d_call: TRBD2
clone_size: -
j_call: TRBJ2-1

cdr3_nt: TGTGCCAGCTCAATGGACGGAAGCTCTGGAAACACCATATATTTT
cdr3_aa: CASSMDGSSGNTIYF
v_call: TRBV18
d_call: -
clone_size: -
j_call: TRBJ1-3

cdr3_nt: TGTGCCAGCAGCGTAGACGGAAATAGCAATCAGCCCCAGCATTTT
cdr3_aa: CASSVDGNSNQPQHF
v_call: TRBV9
d_call: -
clone_size: -
j_call: TRBJ1-5

cdr3_nt: TGCGCCAGCAGCTTGGGGGACAGGGGCGTCTACAATGAGCAGTTCTTC
cdr3_aa: CASSLGDRGVYNEQFF
v_call: TRBV5-1
d_call: TRBD1
clone_size: -
j_call: TRBJ2-1

cdr3_nt: TGTGCCAGCAGTGCCACAGGGAACTATGGCTACACCTTC
cdr3_aa: CASSATGNYGYTF
v_call: TRBV6-4
d_call: -
clone_size: -
j_call: TRBJ1-2

cdr3_nt: TGCAGCGTTGGGGAGGGACAGGGGGCTTTTGGCTACACCTTC
cdr3_aa: CSVGEGQGAFGYTF
v_call: TRBV29-1
d_call: TRBD1
clone_size: -
j_call: TRBJ1-2

cdr3_nt: TGTGCCAGCAGCCTACTGGGAGAGGGGCGTGCGCAGTATTTT
cdr3_aa: CASSLLGEGRAQYF
v_call: TRBV4-2
d_call: -
clone_size: -
j_call: TRBJ2-3

cdr3_nt: TGTGCCAGCAGTTACTCGGGGGGAAGTGGCACCGGGGAGCTGTTTTTT
cdr3_aa: CASSYSGGSGTGELFF
v_call: TRBV6-6
d_call: -
clone_size: -
j_call: TRBJ2-2

cdr3_nt: TGTGCCAGCAGTTTATTCCACCTTGGTTCGGGGGCTCAAGAGACCCAGTACTTC
cdr3_aa: CASSLFHLGSGAQETQYF
v_call: TRBV27
d_call: -
clone_size: -
j_call: TRBJ2-5

cdr3_nt: TGTGCCAGCAGCTCCCCCCCAGGAACCTTCACAGATACGCAGTATTTT
cdr3_aa: CASSSPPGTFTDTQYF
v_call: TRBV7-8
d_call: -
clone_size: -
j_call: TRBJ2-3

cdr3_nt: TGTGCCAGCAGCTTAGATTGGGTGACAGCAGCTAACTATGGCTACACCTTC
cdr3_aa: CASSLDWVTAANYGYTF
v_call: TRBV11-2
d_call: -
clone_size: once
j_call: TRBJ1-2

cdr3_nt: TGTGCCAGCACTAAAACTAGTACAGGGGGCGACTATGGCTACACCTTC
cdr3_aa: CASTKTSTGGDYGYTF
v_call: TRBV6-6
d_call: TRBD1
clone_size: -
j_call: TRBJ1-2

cdr3_nt: TGTGCCAGTAGTATCACCCGGGGGGACACTGAAGCTTTCTTT
cdr3_aa: CASSITRGDTEAFF
v_call: TRBV19
d_call: -
clone_size: -
j_call: TRBJ1-1

cdr3_nt: TGTGCCAGCAGTGAAGTGTACAGGGACACTGAAGCTTTCTTT
cdr3_aa: CASSEVYRDTEAFF
v_call: TRBV6-1
d_call: -
clone_size: -
j_call: TRBJ1-1

cdr3_nt: TGTGCCAGCAGCCTGCGGACAGGGTACGACTATGGCTACACCTTC
cdr3_aa: CASSLRTGYDYGYTF
v_call: TRBV9
d_call: TRBD1
clone_size: -
j_call: TRBJ1-2

cdr3_nt: TGTGCCAGCAGCGTAGCGGGAGGGCCGATAGATACGCAGTATTTT
cdr3_aa: CASSVAGGPIDTQYF
v_call: TRBV9
d_call: TRBD2
clone_size: -
j_call: TRBJ2-3

cdr3_nt: TGTGCCAGCAGGACGGACAGGGTTATTGAAGCTTTCTTT
cdr3_aa: CASRTDRVIEAFF
v_call: TRBV6-1
d_call: TRBD1
clone_size: -
j_call: TRBJ1-1

cdr3_nt: TGTGCCAGCAGTTACATCAGCGGGCCCAATGAGCAGTTCTTC
cdr3_aa: CASSYISGPNEQFF
v_call: TRBV6-6
d_call: -
clone_size: -
j_call: TRBJ2-1

cdr3_nt: TGTGCCAGCAGCGTAGGGGTGGGGGCAGGGCACGAGCAGTACTTC
cdr3_aa: CASSVGVGAGHEQYF
v_call: TRBV9
d_call: -
clone_size: -
j_call: TRBJ2-7

cdr3_nt: TGCGCCAGCAGCTTGGTCGGAACTGGGAACACTGAAGCTTTCTTT
cdr3_aa: CASSLVGTGNTEAFF
v_call: TRBV5-1
d_call: -
clone_size: -
j_call: TRBJ1-1

cdr3_nt: TGCGCCAGCAGCTTGGAACGGGCTAACCAAGAGACCCAGTACTTC
cdr3_aa: CASSLERANQETQYF
v_call: TRBV5-1
d_call: -
clone_size: once
j_call: TRBJ2-5

cdr3_nt: TGTGCCAGCTCACCAGTAGATTTAGGAGGAGCCGGACAATATGGCTACACCTTC
cdr3_aa: CASSPVDLGGAGQYGYTF
v_call: TRBV18
d_call: -
clone_size: -
j_call: TRBJ1-2

cdr3_nt: TGCGCCAGCAGTGAGTCGACAGGGAATCAGCCCCAGCATTTT
cdr3_aa: CASSESTGNQPQHF
v_call: TRBV10-2
d_call: TRBD1
clone_size: -
j_call: TRBJ1-5

cdr3_nt: TGTGCCAGCAGCCGGGGACAGGGAAATTCACCCCTCCACTTT
cdr3_aa: CASSRGQGNSPLHF
v_call: TRBV5-5
d_call: TRBD1
clone_size: few
j_call: TRBJ1-6

cdr3_nt: TGTGCCAGCAGTTTGGTCCCCCCGGGGGCTGGGGCCAACGTCCTGACTTTC
cdr3_aa: CASSLVPPGAGANVLTF
v_call: TRBV27
d_call: -
clone_size: -
j_call: TRBJ2-6

cdr3_nt: TGCGCCAGCAGCTTGGACAGGGCGTTTAATCGGCAGTTCTTC
cdr3_aa: CASSLDRAFNRQFF
v_call: TRBV5-1
d_call: -
clone_size: -
j_call: TRBJ2-1

cdr3_nt: TGTGCCAGCAGCTTAGTCCCAGACTTCTATGGCTACACCTTC
cdr3_aa: CASSLVPDFYGYTF
v_call: TRBV11-2
d_call: -
clone_size: -
j_call: TRBJ1-2

cdr3_nt: TGTGCCAGCAGCTCTGGGAGCGTCAACACTGAAGCTTTCTTT
cdr3_aa: CASSSGSVNTEAFF
v_call: TRBV5-4
d_call: -
clone_size: -
j_call: TRBJ1-1

cdr3_nt: TGCGCCAGCAGCTTGGACGCGGGGGGGCGCGGTGAGACCCAGTACTTC
cdr3_aa: CASSLDAGGRGETQYF
v_call: TRBV5-1
d_call: TRBD2
clone_size: -
j_call: TRBJ2-5

cdr3_nt: TGTGCCAGCACAACGTGGGGGGGACAAGAGACCCAGTACTTC
cdr3_aa: CASTTWGGQETQYF
v_call: TRBV5-4
d_call: TRBD2
clone_size: once
j_call: TRBJ2-5

cdr3_nt: TGTGCCAGCAGCCCCCGACAGGGTTCCTATAATTCACCCCTCCACTTT
cdr3_aa: CASSPRQGSYNSPLHF
v_call: TRBV14
d_call: TRBD1
clone_size: -
j_call: TRBJ1-6

cdr3_nt: TGTGCCAGCAGCCAGATGGGGCGACCGATGAACACTGAAGCTTTCTTT
cdr3_aa: CASSQMGRPMNTEAFF
v_call: TRBV14
d_call: -
clone_size: -
j_call: TRBJ1-1

cdr3_nt: TGTGCCAGTAGTATTTTGGGGAGTAACACTGAAGCTTTCTTT
cdr3_aa: CASSILGSNTEAFF
v_call: TRBV19
d_call: -
clone_size: -
j_call: TRBJ1-1

cdr3_nt: TGTGCCATCAGTGATGTGGGAGGTGGGGAGACCCAGTACTTC
cdr3_aa: CAISDVGGGETQYF
v_call: TRBV10-3
d_call: -
clone_size: -
j_call: TRBJ2-5

cdr3_nt: TGTGCCAGCAGCTACGGAAGCGGGAGCTCCTACGAGCAGTACTTC
cdr3_aa: CASSYGSGSSYEQYF
v_call: TRBV7-9
d_call: TRBD2
clone_size: -
j_call: TRBJ2-7

cdr3_nt: TGTGCCTGGAGTGGAGCGGGGCATGAGCAGTTCTTC
cdr3_aa: CAWSGAGHEQFF
v_call: TRBV30
d_call: TRBD2
clone_size: -
j_call: TRBJ2-1

cdr3_nt: TGTGCCAGTAGTGGGCCGGGACTAGCCAAAAACATTCAGTACTTC
cdr3_aa: CASSGPGLAKNIQYF
v_call: TRBV19
d_call: -
clone_size: -
j_call: TRBJ2-4